One sample yielded the 30 T cell receptor beta chains listed below, sequenced in a study of radiation and T cells in renal cell carcinoma. Libraries were prepared by immunoSEQ multiplex PCR; TCRdb keeps only in-frame clonotypes and omits some of them. The table lists 45,000 to 65,000 clones, approximately 80% of them singletons, with under 7.5% in the top ten. Time point in this sample: baseline pretreatment blood. This sample's treatment: 15 Gy SBRT to primary tumor, nephrectomy 4 weeks later. Sequenced material: blood, taken from a patient whose treatment included radiotherapy and nephrectomy. The source is a man aged 55-75 years with renal cell carcinoma.

V usage is TRBV29-1 and J usage is TRBJ1-1; 9 nucleotides match TRBD1. After removal of 2 bases from V and 2 bases from J, the junction contained 3 bases not matched to a gene. Germline V lookup: CDR1 SQVTM, CDR2 ANQGSEA. This CDR3 is built from 14 residues. CDR3 in DNA: TGCAGCGTTGAAAGACAGGGGGGTAACACTGAAGCTTTCTTT. Its translation: CSVERQGGNTEAFF.

The chain carries TRBV4-1 and TRBJ2-6; 12 bases fit TRBD1. This CDR3 has 15 amino acids. Trimming cost V 0 bases and J 12 bases; bases outside gene matches: 3. The V gene's germline CDR1 is MGHRA and CDR2 YSYEKL. The CDR3 sequence is CASSQEGTGGLVLTF. DNA of the CDR3: TGCGCCAGCAGCCAAGAAGGGACAGGGGGCCTCGTCCTGACTTTC.

V is TRBV11-3 and J is TRBJ2-1, with unresolved D. The CDR3 contains 13 residues. Germline lookup yields CDR1 SGHNT and CDR2 YENEEA. Trimming took off 0 bases at V and 6 bases at J, with 6 bases between the two ends. In nucleotides, the CDR3 is TGTGCCAGCAGCTTAGATCTGGGCAATGAGCAGTTCTTC. As protein: CASSLDLGNEQFF.

This chain connects TRBV25-1 to TRBJ2-2; a weak D match, TRBD1 (5 bases). Germline loops: CDR1 MGHDK, CDR2 SYGVNS. The germline V and J ends were trimmed by 5 bases and 1 base, with 17 bases remaining between them. This CDR3 has 17 amino acids. CDR3 bases: TGTGCCAGCAGTAGGACCCGACAGCTTCGGAACACCGGGGAGCTGTTTTTT. Its translation is CASSRTRQLRNTGELFF. Drawing the rest from reference TRBV25-1 and TRBJ2-2, the complete variable domain is EADIYQTPRYLVIGTGKKITLECSQTMGHDKMYWYQQDPGMELHLIHYSYGVNSTEKGDLSSESTVSRIRTEHFPLTLESARPSHTSQYLCASSRTRQLRNTGELFFGEGSRLTVL.

To note about this clone: Other DNA sequences from this sample encode an identical CDR3 as well. This chain connects TRBV7-2 to TRBJ2-1; D ambiguous. CDR3 size: 11 residues. The V and J ends lost 6 bases and 4 bases respectively, with 4 bases between them. Germline V gene lookup returns CDR1 SGHTA and CDR2 FQGNSA. The CDR3 spells CASSYYNEQFF. The CDR3 DNA reads TGTGCCAGCAGTTATTACAATGAGCAGTTCTTC.

The rearrangement joins TRBV18 to TRBJ1-1; 9 bases line up with TRBD1. CDR1 and CDR2 from the germline V gene are KGHSH and LQKENI. J lost 1 base, V lost 5 bases, and 2 bases had no gene match. This CDR3 is 14 amino acids long. CDR3 bases: TGTGCCAGCTCAGGGGGACAGGGGAACACTGAAGCTTTCTTT. Protein product: CASSGGQGNTEAFF.

V usage is TRBV19 and J usage is TRBJ1-5; D is unresolved. V lost 3 bases and J 2 bases, leaving 8 bases between the germline ends. The V gene's germline CDR1 is LNHDA and CDR2 SQIVND (reference sequence). The CDR3 has 14 amino acids. The CDR3 protein is CASSIIGGNQPQHF. CDR3 DNA: TGTGCCAGTAGTATCATCGGGGGCAATCAGCCCCAGCATTTT.

V and J are TRBV18 and TRBJ2-7; D is perhaps TRBD2 (5 bases). Trimming cost V 0 bases and J 0 bases, with 9 bases left between them. Germline CDR1 and CDR2: KGHSH and LQKENI. The CDR3 has 15 amino acids. The CDR3 loop reads CASSPPRAISYEQYF. CDR3 in DNA: TGTGCCAGCTCACCACCGAGGGCAATCTCCTACGAGCAGTACTTC. The full variable domain, in which reference TRBV18 and TRBJ2-7 provide the parts outside the CDR3, is NAGVMQNPRHLVRRRGQEARLRCSPMKGHSHVYWYRQLPEEGLKFMVYLQKENIIDESGMPKERFSAEFPKEGPSILRIQQVVRGDSAAYFCASSPPRAISYEQYFGPGTRLTVT.

The chain couples TRBV29-1 to TRBJ1-4; D perhaps matches TRBD1 (6 bases). The CDR3 has 12 residues. Germline V gene data show CDR1 as SQVTM and CDR2 as ANQGSEA. Trimming removed 7 bases at V and 8 bases at J, with 14 bases between. The CDR3 nucleotides are TGCAGCGGTGAGGGGGAGGACGAAAAACTGTTTTTT. Its translation: CSGEGEDEKLFF.

The genes are TRBV4-3 and TRBJ1-6; D is perhaps TRBD1 (6 bases). From germline, CDR1 is LGHNA and CDR2 YSLEER. The CDR3 length is 15 residues. With 3 bases removed from V and 7 bases from J, the gap between germline ends came to 13 bases. CDR3 in DNA: TGCGCCAGCAGCCAGCTAGACAGGAGAAATTCACCCCTCCACTTT. This gives the protein CASSQLDRRNSPLHF.

The J gene is TRBJ2-3, the V gene TRBV18; TRBD2 matches 9 bases. The V gene end was trimmed by 3 bases and the J gene end by 4 bases; junction bases not matched to a gene: 2. Looked up from germline, CDR1 is KGHSH and CDR2 is LQKENI. CDR3 length equals 14 residues. CDR3 residues: CASSPAGGPDTQYF. The CDR3 nucleotides are TGTGCCAGCTCACCGGCGGGGGGGCCAGATACGCAGTATTTT.

CDR3 DNA sequence: TGTGCCAGCAGTTACTCGAGGGACAGATATGGCTACACCTTC. Amino acids: CASSYSRDRYGYTF. This chain uses TRBV6-5 with TRBJ1-2; 7 bases map to TRBD1. With V trimmed by 0 bases and J by 5 bases, 3 bases remained unmatched. The CDR3 runs 14 residues. Germline CDR1 and CDR2: MNHEY and SVGAGI.

This rearrangement joins TRBV18 to TRBJ2-3, with 12 bases fitting TRBD1. V dropped 3 bases and J dropped 4; count of bases not matched to a gene: 5. Germline values: CDR1 KGHSH, CDR2 LQKENI. The CDR3 is 16 amino acids. CDR3 nucleotides: TGTGCCAGCTCACCCGGGACAGGGGGCAATGCAGATACGCAGTATTTT. Amino acid sequence: CASSPGTGGNADTQYF.

The rearrangement uses TRBV25-1 and TRBJ2-2; D assignment may be TRBD1 or TRBD2 (5 bases each). The CDR3 has 17 amino acids. V shed 5 bases and J shed 6 bases, with 22 bases lying between them. The V gene's germline CDR1 is MGHDK and CDR2 SYGVNS. CDR3 coding DNA: TGTGCCAGCAGTATAGGGGTTAGAGAGGGACGCGCCGGGGAGCTGTTTTTT. This gives the protein CASSIGVREGRAGELFF.

The V and J genes are TRBV10-3 and TRBJ1-1, with D tentatively TRBD1 (6 bases). The V gene's germline CDR1 is ENHRY and CDR2 SYGVKD. Trimming removed 10 bases at V and 0 bases at J, with 12 bases between. There are 13 residues in the CDR3. Here the CDR3 reads CATGQSMNTEAFF. CDR3 in DNA: TGTGCCACTGGACAGAGCATGAACACTGAAGCTTTCTTT.

The rearrangement uses TRBV11-3 and TRBJ2-2, with D unresolved. This CDR3 spans 13 amino acids. In germline, CDR1 is SGHNT, CDR2 YENEEA. The V end lost 5 bases, the J end lost 6 bases, and 10 bases lay between the germline ends. The CDR3 protein is CASSRIPAGELFF. CDR3 coding DNA: TGTGCCAGCAGCCGGATTCCCGCCGGGGAGCTGTTTTTT.

The V gene is TRBV10-3, the J gene TRBJ1-3, with 7 bases fitting TRBD1. The CDR3 is made up of 13 amino acids. CDR1 and CDR2 from the germline V gene are ENHRY and SYGVKD. The trim removed 10 bases at V and 5 bases at J, leaving 8 bases unmatched. In DNA form, the CDR3 reads TGTGCCACCGGGACAGCAGACCGAAACACCATATATTTT. This codes for CATGTADRNTIYF.

This clone was seen only a few times. This sequence joins TRBV12-2 and TRBJ1-4; TRBD1 is the table's D call and was not checked against the DNA. TRBV12-2 constitutes a pseudogene. The CDR3 has 17 amino acids. The CDR3 reads CASRLDRAGAANEKLFF. CDR3 DNA: TGTGCAAGTCGCTTGGACAGGGCGGGTGCGGCTAATGAAAAACTGTTTTTT.

The J gene is TRBJ1-1, the V gene TRBV10-2; D is undetermined. The germline CDR1 and CDR2 sequences are WSHSY and SAAADI. With 4 bases removed from V and 8 bases from J, the gap between germline ends came to 8 bases. This CDR3 spans 11 amino acids. The CDR3: CASSAGDEAFF. In nucleotides, the CDR3 is TGCGCCAGCAGTGCGGGAGACGAAGCTTTCTTT.

V and J are TRBV7-9 and TRBJ2-1, with TRBD2 identical over 11 bases. Germline V gene data show CDR1 as SEHNR and CDR2 as FQNEAQ (reference sequence). The CDR3 has 17 residues. Trimming removed 1 base from V and 7 bases from J; junction bases left unmatched: 9. The CDR3 sequence: CASSLGKLAGALNEQFF. In DNA form, the CDR3 reads TGTGCCAGCAGCTTAGGCAAACTAGCGGGAGCTTTGAATGAGCAGTTCTTC.

This CDR3 is CASRSGIRQAPTTF. Here the CDR3 DNA reads TGTGCCAGCAGGAGCGGGATTCGACAGGCGCCTACGACCTTC. The chain employs TRBV5-5 and TRBJ1-2, with a possible D match to TRBD1 (6 bases). The CDR3 length is 14 residues. Germline V gene lookup returns CDR1 SGHKS and CDR2 YYEKEE (reference sequence). With 5 bases removed from V and 14 bases from J, the gap between germline ends came to 25 bases. The full variable domain, with the rest looked up from reference TRBV5-5 and TRBJ1-2, is DAGVTQSPTHLIKTRGQQVTLRCSPISGHKSVSWYQQVLGQGPQFIFQYYEKEERGRGNFPDRFSARQFPNYSSELNVNALLLGDSALYLCASRSGIRQAPTTFGSGTRLTVV.

The rearrangement joins TRBV2 to TRBJ2-3, with TRBD2 as a possible D gene (6 bases). The CDR3 extends over 16 amino acids. CDR1 is SNHLY and CDR2 is FYNNEI in the germline V gene. Trimming left V 5 bases short and J 0 bases short, with 15 bases between. The CDR3 reads CASSPRTNPSTDTQYF. The CDR3 DNA reads as TGTGCCAGCAGTCCCCGGACTAATCCTAGCACAGATACGCAGTATTTT.

The V gene is TRBV5-8, the J gene TRBJ1-4; the match to TRBD1 covers 7 bases. The CDR3 totals 13 residues. Germline CDR1 SGHTS, CDR2 YDEGEE. The junction had 0 bases not matched to a gene; V was cut back by 0 bases and J by 7 bases. The CDR3 nucleotides are TGTGCCAGCAGCTTGGGACAGGGTGAAAAACTGTTTTTT. Translation: CASSLGQGEKLFF.

CDR3 region: CASSPGSGGYNEQFF. For the CDR3, the DNA is TGTGCCAGCAGCCCTGGCAGCGGAGGATACAATGAGCAGTTCTTC. The gene calls are TRBV9 and TRBJ2-1; a weak D match, TRBD2 (5 bases). The CDR3 contains 15 residues. In germline, CDR1 is SGDLS, CDR2 YYNGEE. V was shortened by 4 bases and J by 4 bases, with 15 bases between the two germline ends.

This chain uses TRBV7-2 with TRBJ2-7; 8 positions agree with TRBD2. The CDR3 is 15 amino acids. V shed 1 base, J shed 2 bases, and the junction held 4 bases outside the gene matches. CDR1 is SGHTA and CDR2 is FQGNSA in the germline V gene. CDR3 loop: CASSLEPGGAYEQYF. CDR3 nucleotides: TGTGCCAGCAGCTTAGAACCGGGGGGGGCCTACGAGCAGTACTTC.

V gene TRBV11-1 combines with J gene TRBJ2-7; 9 bases map to TRBD1. This CDR3 contains 15 residues. Per germline, CDR1 SGHAT and CDR2 FQDESV (reference sequence). The ends lost 2 bases at V and 3 bases at J; junction bases unmatched: 5. CDR3 protein: CASSLTPGQGYEQYV. In DNA form, the CDR3 reads TGTGCCAGCAGCTTAACTCCGGGACAGGGCTACGAGCAGTACGTC.

V and J are TRBV11-3 and TRBJ2-5, with 10 nucleotides matching TRBD1. V lost 7 bases to trimming and J lost 4 bases; unmatched junction nucleotides: 6. Per germline, CDR1 SGHNT and CDR2 YENEEA. The CDR3 runs to 14 residues. The CDR3, as DNA: TGTGCCAGCACCTCCGGGACAGGGGCAGAGACCCAGTACTTC. Protein: CASTSGTGAETQYF.

This clone was counted a few times. V usage is TRBV4-3 and J usage is TRBJ2-4, with D uncertain. CDR3 length equals 13 residues. Germline-derived CDR1 and CDR2 are LGHNA and YSLEER. Trimming removed 0 bases at V and 6 bases at J, with 6 bases between. The CDR3 sequence: CASSQESGNIQYF. The CDR3 nucleotides read TGCGCCAGCAGCCAAGAAAGTGGAAACATTCAGTACTTC.

The CDR3 DNA reads TGTGCCTGGAGTTTAGGACAGGGTTCGTCCTCTGGAAACACCATATATTTT. Residues: CAWSLGQGSSSGNTIYF. J is TRBJ1-3 and V is TRBV30, with 8 bases lining up with TRBD1. Trimming at V came to 2 bases and at J to 0 bases, leaving 9 bases not matched to a gene. In germline, CDR1 is GTSNPN, CDR2 SVGIG (reference sequence). This CDR3 comprises 17 residues.

The CDR3 sequence is CASSTGQRSAHEQYF. The CDR3 nucleotides read TGTGCCAGCAGCACGGGACAAAGGTCGGCCCACGAGCAGTACTTC. The V call is TRBV7-8, the J call TRBJ2-7; tentative D call: TRBD1 (6 bases). Germline V gene sequence: CDR1 SGHVS, CDR2 FQNEAQ. V was cut by 5 bases and J by 5 bases, with 19 bases left in between. This CDR3 contains 15 residues. The full variable domain, completed using reference TRBV7-8 and TRBJ2-7, is GAGVSQSPRYKVAKRGQDVALRCDPISGHVSLFWYQQALGQGPEFLTYFQNEAQLDKSGLPSDRFFAERPEGSVSTLKIQRTQQEDSAVYLCASSTGQRSAHEQYFGPGTRLTVT.